A single sample gave rise to the 15 T cell receptor beta chains below, sequenced in a study of blood T cell repertoires in COVID-19 (dated by TCRdb to between 2020 and 2021). The library came from the immunoSEQ multiplex PCR assay. TCRdb retrieved this table from immuneACCESS and kept in-frame rearrangements only. Not all clones are present; in checked studies, unresolved V genes account for under half, and no reason is known for the remainder. This sample is represented by 200,000 to 300,000 clones; just under 85% of them were singletons. Less than 4.5% of the sample belongs to the ten largest clones. Source material: peripheral blood. These receptors all come from a man between 45 and 60 years old with acute or convalescent COVID-19.

The chain combines TRBV10-1 with TRBJ2-2; 8 positions match TRBD2. Germline CDR1 WNHNN, CDR2 SYGVQD (reference sequence). This CDR3 has 16 amino acids. The V and J ends lost 2 bases and 7 bases, in that order; junction bases with no gene match: 9. CDR3 DNA sequence: TGCGCCAGCAGTGAGACCCAGCGGGAGATAGGCGGGGAGCTGTTTTTT. Encoded protein: CASSETQREIGGELFF.

A single count supports this clone. The chain combines TRBV9 with TRBJ2-4, with TRBD1 matching 7 bases. The CDR3 contains 18 residues. Germline trimming cut 4 bases from V and 2 bases from J; bases unmatched to any gene: 15. CDR1 and CDR2 from the germline V gene are SGDLS and YYNGEE. CDR3 amino acids: CASSPNTPGGSTKNIQYF. Here the CDR3 DNA reads TGTGCCAGCAGCCCCAATACCCCAGGGGGTAGTACCAAAAACATTCAGTACTTC.

The V call is TRBV14, the J call TRBJ2-7; 7 nucleotides agree with TRBD1. This CDR3 is built from 16 residues. The germline V gene has CDR1 SGHDN and CDR2 FVKESK. With 4 bases clipped from V and 0 bases from J, the junction kept 9 bases outside the gene matches. The CDR3 nucleotides read TGTGCCAGCAGCCTTACAAGGACAGGAAGCTCCTACGAGCAGTACTTC. Amino acids: CASSLTRTGSSYEQYF. The full variable domain, in which reference TRBV14 and TRBJ2-7 provide the parts outside the CDR3, is EAGVTQFPSHSVIEKGQTVTLRCDPISGHDNLYWYRRVMGKEIKFLLHFVKESKQDESGMPNNRFLAERTGGTYSTLKVQPAELEDSGVYFCASSLTRTGSSYEQYFGPGTRLTVT.

This chain connects TRBV28 to TRBJ1-2; the D gene is possibly TRBD1 (6 bases). Trimming took 10 bases from V and 4 from J, leaving 16 bases between them. Germline CDR1 MDHEN, CDR2 SYDVKM. This CDR3 comprises 13 residues. This chain's CDR3 is CATSLRGPYGYTF. The CDR3 bases are TGTGCCACGAGCCTCAGGGGTCCCTATGGCTACACCTTC.

This CDR3 reads CATSLAGTDTQYF. The CDR3 nucleotides read TGCGCCACCTCTCTGGCGGGGACAGATACGCAGTATTTT. The V and J genes are TRBV10-1 and TRBJ2-3; tentative D call: TRBD2 (6 bases). CDR1 and CDR2 (germline): WNHNN, SYGVQD (reference sequence). The CDR3 sequence is 13 residues long. Trimming left V 10 bases short and J 3 bases short, with 14 bases between.

J is TRBJ1-5 and V is TRBV12-3 or TRBV12-4; D possibly corresponds to TRBD1 (5 bases). The length of the CDR3 is 11 residues. V was clipped by 5 bases and J by 9 bases, with 8 bases between them. The CDR3 DNA is TGTGCCAGCAGTAAGGGGCGGCCCCAGCATTTT. Its translation: CASSKGRPQHF.

The chain is built from TRBV29-1 and TRBJ2-2; TRBD1 matches 8 bases. Losses at the gene ends were 6 bases for V and 3 bases for J; bases not matched to a gene: 9. The germline V gene encodes CDR1 SQVTM and CDR2 ANQGSEA. The CDR3 is 15 amino acids. The CDR3 DNA is TGCAGCGTCCACCCCCACAGGGGGGACACCGGGGAGCTGTTTTTT. Its protein product is CSVHPHRGDTGELFF.

In this sample, this clone turned up once. This sequence joins TRBV4-1 and TRBJ1-2; D might be TRBD1 (6 bases). The V and J ends lost 0 bases and 7 bases respectively, with 9 bases between them. CDR3 size: 13 residues. Germline CDR1 reads MGHRA; CDR2 reads YSYEKL. CDR3 region: CASSQDRGSGYTF. The CDR3 nucleotides are TGCGCCAGCAGCCAAGACAGGGGCTCTGGCTACACCTTC.

This rearrangement joins TRBV10-2 to TRBJ1-3; possibly TRBD1 for D (6 bases). V lost 10 bases and J 0 bases, leaving 10 bases between the germline ends. The CDR3 sequence is 13 residues long. Germline CDR1 reads WSHSY; CDR2 reads SAAADI. The CDR3: CATGQNSGNTIYF. The CDR3, as DNA: TGCGCCACCGGACAGAACTCTGGAAACACCATATATTTT.

This clone was seen more than once but under ten times. The CDR3 DNA follows: TGTGCCAGTAAGAGTAGCGGGATGGGCACCTACGAGCAGTACTTC. Its translation: CASKSSGMGTYEQYF. The genes are TRBV19 and TRBJ2-7; 8 positions agree with TRBD2. The V and J ends lost 7 bases and 2 bases, in that order; junction bases with no gene match: 10. Germline values: CDR1 LNHDA, CDR2 SQIVND (reference sequence). The CDR3 has 15 amino acids. Together with reference TRBV19 and TRBJ2-7, the CDR3 gives the full variable domain: DGGITQSPKYLFRKEGQNVTLSCEQNLNHDAMYWYRQDPGQGLRLIYYSQIVNDFQKGDIAEGYSVSREKKESFPLTVTSAQKNPTAFYLCASKSSGMGTYEQYFGPGTRLTVT.

In its sample, this clone was seen once. This chain links TRBV5-1 with TRBJ2-5; 8 bases agree with TRBD1. Germline lookup yields CDR1 SGHRS and CDR2 YFSETQ. This CDR3 has 15 amino acids. J gave up 5 bases and V 1 base, and 7 bases lay outside the gene matches. CDR3 nucleotide sequence: TGCGCCAGCAGCTTGATCCAGGGGGCAGGGGAGACCCAGTACTTC. Translating gives CASSLIQGAGETQYF.

This chain joins TRBV9 and TRBJ2-2, with 8 bases fitting TRBD2. V trimming: 4 bases; J trimming: 1 base; junction bases outside the gene matches: 6. CDR3 size: 16 residues. CDR1 is SGDLS, CDR2 YYNGEE, per germline. CDR3 coding DNA: TGTGCCAGCAGCCTCAGCACTAGCGGGAACACCGGGGAGCTGTTTTTT. It codes for CASSLSTSGNTGELFF.

The genes are TRBV28 and TRBJ1-2; D unclear. Germline V lookup: CDR1 MDHEN, CDR2 SYDVKM. CDR3 length equals 14 residues. V was cut by 3 bases and J by 8 bases, with 16 bases left in between. CDR3 residues: CASSFVLVKKGYTF. CDR3 nucleotide sequence: TGTGCCAGCAGTTTTGTGTTAGTGAAAAAGGGCTACACCTTC.

The rearrangement joins TRBV6-5 to TRBJ2-3; weak D call: TRBD2 (6 bases). From germline, CDR1 is MNHEY and CDR2 SVGAGI. The V end was cut by 8 bases, the J end by 1 base, with 16 bases between. CDR3 size: 15 residues. CDR3 region: CASPPSGGGTDTQYF. In DNA form, the CDR3 reads TGTGCCAGCCCACCGTCCGGGGGAGGCACAGATACGCAGTATTTT.

The chain links TRBV5-1 to TRBJ2-1, with D possibly being TRBD1 (5 bases). The ends were cut back, 7 bases at V and 5 bases at J, with 13 bases in the middle. The CDR3 runs to 13 residues. Per the germline V gene, CDR1 is SGHRS and CDR2 is YFSETQ. The CDR3 region has the DNA TGCGCCAGCTGTGCCTCAGGGAACAATGAGCAGTTCTTC. This gives the protein CASCASGNNEQFF.